The following is a TCR beta chain sequence with its context. Study processing details: How many nucleated cells were present was estimated from reference gene primer amplification. The protocol was immunoSEQ multiplex PCR, while the TCRdb copy is restricted to in-frame clones and leaves out a portion. V and J calls and clone size follow that table, whereas D and trimming were derived from the DNA. The sample carries about 48,000 clones, roughly 83% recorded once. V lost 1 base and J 5 bases, leaving 14 bases between the germline ends. Germline V lookup: CDR1 KGHSH, CDR2 LQKENI. There are 15 residues in the CDR3. This specimen belongs to a study of blood T cell repertoires in COVID-19.

The chain joins TRBV18 to TRBJ1-1, with D possibly matching TRBD1 (6 bases). This TCR was sampled from a man in his 70s with acute or convalescent COVID-19. Material for sequencing was peripheral blood. This chain's CDR3 is CASSPQGGDNTEAFF. CDR3 bases: TGTGCCAGCTCACCACAGGGGGGGGATAATACTGAAGCTTTCTTT.